This TCR beta chain is from a study of blood T cell repertoires in COVID-19. For the study at large: The United States, Italy and Spain supplied acute and convalescent COVID-19 samples. PBMCs, B-cell-depleted T cells, or T cells provided the cDNA or gDNA that made up the material.

Regarding this clone: The sample holds other DNA sequences that translate to the same CDR3.

In the source study's methods: Nucleated cell counts were estimated from reference gene primer amplification. Repertoires were generated with immunoSEQ multiplex PCR, while TCRdb's copy carries only in-frame clones and drops some. The DNA gave D and trimming, while V, J and clone size come from that table. The table includes 200,000 to 250,000 clones, about nine tenths detected once. Seattle enrolled patients during active infection and tracked them longitudinally. CDR3 length: 12 residues. The V end lost 5 bases, the J end lost 1 base, and 8 bases lay between the germline ends. Germline assignment: CDR1 SQVTM and CDR2 ANQGSEA.

The V gene is TRBV29-1, the J gene TRBJ2-5, with D perhaps TRBD1 (6 bases). The receptor comes from a man aged 25 to 40 with COVID-19, enrolled during active disease. The sequencing sample was made of peripheral blood. The CDR3 loop reads CSVRTVQETQYF. The DNA of the CDR3 is TGCAGCGTTCGGACAGTCCAAGAGACCCAGTACTTC.